The 23 T cell receptor beta chains listed next were all sequenced from one sample in a study of PD-L1 blockade in urothelial cancer. TCRdb keeps only in-frame clones here, not all; method: immunoSEQ multiplex PCR. The sample shows 75,000 to 95,000 clones, approximately 90% of them seen only once. Specified time point: peripheral blood 6 weeks after treatment start. The starting material was PBMCs, obtained around atezolizumab (anti-PD-L1) treatment. The receptor set was obtained from a woman over 75 with urothelial cancer.

The J gene is TRBJ2-3, the V gene TRBV19; D possibly corresponds to TRBD2 (7 bases). V was cut by 5 bases and J by 1 base, with 13 bases left in between. The CDR3 runs 15 residues. From germline, CDR1 is LNHDA and CDR2 SQIVND (reference sequence). The CDR3 sequence: CASSERGGGTDTQYF. The DNA of the CDR3 is TGTGCCAGTAGTGAACGCGGGGGCGGCACAGATACGCAGTATTTT. The variable domain in full, completed from reference TRBV19 and TRBJ2-3, reads DGGITQSPKYLFRKEGQNVTLSCEQNLNHDAMYWYRQDPGQGLRLIYYSQIVNDFQKGDIAEGYSVSREKKESFPLTVTSAQKNPTAFYLCASSERGGGTDTQYFGPGTRLTVL.

CDR3 bases: TGTGCCAGCAGCCCAAGGAGGGATGAGCAGTTCTTC. Translating it yields CASSPRRDEQFF. V gene TRBV7-3 combines with J gene TRBJ2-1; weak D call: TRBD2 (6 bases). Trimming took off 5 bases at V and 8 bases at J, with 10 bases between the two ends. Per germline, CDR1 SGHTA and CDR2 FQGTGA. The CDR3 runs 12 residues.

The J gene is TRBJ2-2, the V gene TRBV5-5; no reliable D call. V was cut by 6 bases and J by 6 bases, with 9 bases left in between. The germline V gene has CDR1 SGHKS and CDR2 YYEKEE (reference sequence). This CDR3 has 12 residues. Here the CDR3 DNA reads TGTGCCAGCACCCCTTCCGCCGGGGAGCTGTTTTTT. Translation: CASTPSAGELFF. The full variable domain, with the rest looked up from reference TRBV5-5 and TRBJ2-2, is DAGVTQSPTHLIKTRGQQVTLRCSPISGHKSVSWYQQVLGQGPQFIFQYYEKEERGRGNFPDRFSARQFPNYSSELNVNALLLGDSALYLCASTPSAGELFFGEGSRLTVL.

The V call is TRBV28, the J call TRBJ1-5; D may be TRBD1 (5 bases). V dropped 11 bases and J dropped 1 base, with 15 bases sitting between them. CDR1 is MDHEN and CDR2 is SYDVKM in the germline V gene. CDR3 length: 14 amino acids. The CDR3 protein is CAGGGSPSNQPQHF. CDR3 nucleotides: TGTGCCGGGGGGGGGTCGCCCAGCAATCAGCCCCAGCATTTT.

This chain links TRBV29-1 with TRBJ1-1, with 10 nucleotides matching TRBD1. Germline CDR1 reads SQVTM; CDR2 reads ANQGSEA. With V trimmed by 7 bases and J by 5 bases, 7 bases remained unmatched. CDR3 size: 13 residues. The CDR3 DNA follows: TGCAGCGCCGGGACAGGGGTGGGAACTGAAGCTTTCTTT. It translates to CSAGTGVGTEAFF.

The chain is built from TRBV11-2 and TRBJ2-7; 7 nucleotides line up with TRBD1. The CDR3 runs 14 residues. The V segment lost 8 bases and the J segment 6 bases; nucleotides outside the gene matches: 13. Germline V gene sequence: CDR1 SGHAT, CDR2 FQNNGV. DNA for the CDR3: TGTGCCAGCTGTCTCGAGGCAGGGGGTTTCGAGCAGTACTTC. Amino acid sequence: CASCLEAGGFEQYF. Using reference TRBV11-2 and TRBJ2-7 for the parts outside the CDR3, the full variable domain is EAGVAQSPRYKIIEKRQSVAFWCNPISGHATLYWYQQILGQGPKLLIQFQNNGVVDDSQLPKDRFSAERLKGVDSTLKIQPAKLEDSAVYLCASCLEAGGFEQYFGPGTRLTVT.

V usage is TRBV7-3 and J usage is TRBJ2-7; perhaps TRBD1 as D (6 bases). Germline CDR1 and CDR2: SGHTA and FQGTGA. V lost 5 bases to trimming and J lost 3 bases, with 11 bases between them. The CDR3 is 13 residues long. In DNA form, the CDR3 reads TGTGCCAGCAGCCCCGGGACACTCTACGAGCAGTACTTC. This encodes CASSPGTLYEQYF.

CDR3 bases: TGTGCCAGCAGCCAACCACAGGGCGGGGAGCAGTACTTC. Protein sequence: CASSQPQGGEQYF. The chain joins TRBV5-4 to TRBJ2-7; possibly TRBD1 for D (6 bases). The germline V gene has CDR1 SGHNT and CDR2 YYREEE (reference sequence). The germline V and J ends were trimmed by 4 bases and 7 bases, with 15 bases remaining between them. The CDR3 runs 13 residues.

The chain couples TRBV7-9 to TRBJ2-3, with 7 positions matching TRBD2. The CDR3 sequence is 12 residues long. V shed 5 bases, J shed 6 bases, and the junction held 2 bases outside the gene matches. Germline CDR1 SEHNR, CDR2 FQNEAQ (reference sequence). The CDR3 nucleotides are TGTGCCAGCAGCCACGGGGGGGATACGCAGTATTTT. Encoded protein: CASSHGGDTQYF.

The gene calls are TRBV25-1 and TRBJ2-1; D is unresolved. V was cut by 2 bases and J by 0 bases, with 8 bases left in between. Germline assignment: CDR1 MGHDK and CDR2 SYGVNS. This CDR3 has 15 residues. In DNA form, the CDR3 reads TGTGCCAGCAGTGAAGACTCCAGCTCCTACAATGAGCAGTTCTTC. Its translation is CASSEDSSSYNEQFF.

The rearrangement joins TRBV30 to TRBJ1-1; D may be TRBD1 (5 bases). This CDR3 has 11 amino acids. Germline CDR1 is GTSNPN and CDR2 is SVGIG (reference sequence). V was clipped by 8 bases and J by 8 bases, with 15 bases between them. For the CDR3, the DNA is TGTGCCAGTGCGGGGGGACTCGAAGCTTTCTTT. Translated: CASAGGLEAFF.

The chain couples TRBV6-5 to TRBJ2-2; D perhaps matches TRBD2 (6 bases). Trimming shortened V by 0 bases and J by 1 base, and 9 bases separated the two germline ends. The CDR3 length is 16 residues. Looked up from germline, CDR1 is MNHEY and CDR2 is SVGAGI. Written as DNA, the CDR3 is TGTGCCAGCAGTTACTCGGGGCGGGGGAACACCGGGGAGCTGTTTTTT. It specifies CASSYSGRGNTGELFF.

V and J are TRBV28 and TRBJ1-1; 7 bases are a match to TRBD1. CDR3 length equals 14 residues. Germline loops: CDR1 MDHEN, CDR2 SYDVKM. The ends lost 5 bases at V and 3 bases at J; junction bases unmatched: 6. The CDR3 region has the DNA TGTGCCAGCAGTCTGACAGGGTTGGACACTGAAGCTTTCTTT. It encodes CASSLTGLDTEAFF.

The chain carries TRBV5-4 and TRBJ2-5; TRBD2 aligns across 10 bases. The V and J ends lost 0 bases and 5 bases, in that order; junction bases with no gene match: 7. There are 16 residues in the CDR3. Germline V CDR1 and CDR2: SGHNT, YYREEE (reference sequence). This CDR3 reads CASSLGASGSFETQYF. The CDR3 coding sequence is TGTGCCAGCAGCTTGGGTGCTAGCGGGAGTTTCGAGACCCAGTACTTC.

The V and J genes are TRBV28 and TRBJ1-2, with a tentative D call TRBD1 (6 bases). V was shortened by 1 base and J by 4 bases, with 13 bases between the two germline ends. This CDR3 comprises 15 residues. In germline, CDR1 is MDHEN, CDR2 SYDVKM. The CDR3 sequence: CASSLSRQGIYGYTF. CDR3 nucleotide sequence: TGTGCCAGCAGTTTATCTAGGCAGGGGATCTATGGCTACACCTTC.

A single count supports this clone. This chain uses TRBV5-1 with TRBJ2-1; TRBD2 matches at 11 bases. Germline assignment: CDR1 SGHRS and CDR2 YFSETQ. The V segment lost 5 bases and the J segment 4 bases; nucleotides outside the gene matches: 5. The CDR3 sequence is 15 residues long. CDR3 loop: CASRAASGRYNEQFF. The CDR3 DNA reads as TGCGCCAGCAGAGCTGCTAGCGGGAGGTACAATGAGCAGTTCTTC. The full variable domain, rest sourced from reference TRBV5-1 and TRBJ2-1, is KAGVTQTPRYLIKTRGQQVTLSCSPISGHRSVSWYQQTPGQGLQFLFEYFSETQRNKGNFPGRFSGRQFSNSRSEMNVSTLELGDSALYLCASRAASGRYNEQFFGPGTRLTVL.

The V and J genes are TRBV19 and TRBJ1-4; no clear D gene. This CDR3 contains 11 residues. Germline CDR1 is LNHDA and CDR2 is SQIVND (reference sequence). V was pared by 5 bases and J by 11 bases, with 9 bases between. CDR3 nucleotide sequence: TGTGCCAGTAGTGGACGGGGTAAACTGTTTTTT. Protein sequence: CASSGRGKLFF.

In nucleotides, the CDR3 is TGCGCCAGCAGCTCAGGGAACGAAAAACTGTTTTTT. Translation: CASSSGNEKLFF. This chain joins TRBV5-1 and TRBJ1-4, with D tentatively TRBD1 (5 bases). This CDR3 region has 12 residues. V lost 3 bases and J lost 8, with 8 bases in between. The germline CDR1 and CDR2 sequences are SGHRS and YFSETQ.

The chain employs TRBV28 and TRBJ2-7, with a possible D match to TRBD1 (5 bases). Germline CDR1 and CDR2: MDHEN and SYDVKM. This CDR3 comprises 14 residues. V lost 6 bases to trimming and J lost 5 bases, with 17 bases between them. CDR3 sequence reads: CASRPLRGQDEQYF. The CDR3, as DNA: TGTGCCAGCAGGCCCCTTAGGGGCCAAGACGAGCAGTACTTC.

The gene calls are TRBV19 and TRBJ2-5, with a possible D match to TRBD2 (6 bases). Deletions cut 4 bases from V and 5 bases from J, with 11 bases between. CDR1 and CDR2 (germline): LNHDA, SQIVND (reference sequence). The CDR3 is 13 residues long. The CDR3 is CASSTTEGETQYF. The CDR3 region has the DNA TGTGCCAGTAGTACTACGGAGGGGGAGACCCAGTACTTC. Drawing the rest from reference TRBV19 and TRBJ2-5, the complete variable domain is DGGITQSPKYLFRKEGQNVTLSCEQNLNHDAMYWYRQDPGQGLRLIYYSQIVNDFQKGDIAEGYSVSREKKESFPLTVTSAQKNPTAFYLCASSTTEGETQYFGPGTRLLVL.

The V call is TRBV27, the J call TRBJ1-1, with D tentatively TRBD1 (6 bases). This CDR3 is 15 amino acids long. Trimming left V 5 bases short and J 4 bases short, with 17 bases between. Germline V gene data show CDR1 as MNHEY and CDR2 as SMNVEV (reference sequence). CDR3 coding DNA: TGTGCCAGCAGTCTCTCCCCACAGGGAGCCACTGAAGCTTTCTTT. Its protein product is CASSLSPQGATEAFF.

The chain links TRBV6-7 to TRBJ2-7; D gene uncertain. TRBV6-7 is sorted into the ORF group, with uncertain function. V was trimmed by 6 bases and J by 3 bases, leaving 18 bases between them. The CDR3 contains 15 residues. CDR3 residues: CASRKLYYRVYEQYF. CDR3 nucleotide sequence: TGTGCCAGCAGGAAACTGTACTACCGGGTCTACGAGCAGTACTTC.

This sequence joins TRBV12-5 and TRBJ2-5, with TRBD2 matching 11 bases. Germline CDR1 LGHNT, CDR2 FRNRAP. The J segment lost 5 bases and the V segment lost 3 bases, leaving 8 bases of the junction unmatched. The CDR3 has 16 residues. The CDR3 DNA reads as TGTGCTAGTGGTTTAGAAATTAGCGGGAGGGCGGAGACCCAGTACTTC. Protein: CASGLEISGRAETQYF.